The 9 T cell receptor beta chains below were found in one sample sequenced in a study of siplizumab effects on memory and regulatory T cells. Method: immunoSEQ multiplex PCR; TCRdb's copy keeps in-frame clones and lacks some. Here the sample spans some 62,000 clones, 83% being singletons. Sequencing used memory CD4+ T cells sorted from blood. The receptors shown here come from a human donor in good health.

The chain couples TRBV6-1 to TRBJ1-1; TRBD1 might be the D (5 bases). Trimming removed 4 bases at V and 5 bases at J, with 11 bases between. CDR3 length: 13 amino acids. CDR1 is MNHNS and CDR2 is SASEGT in the germline V gene. The CDR3: CASSVAGSTEAFF. The CDR3 DNA sequence: TGTGCCAGCAGTGTCGCAGGGTCAACTGAAGCTTTCTTT.

The V and J genes are TRBV15 and TRBJ1-5; no definite D call. The CDR3 sequence is 13 residues long. Germline CDR1 reads LNHNV; CDR2 reads YYDKDF (reference sequence). V was cut by 0 bases and J by 4 bases, with 4 bases left in between. In DNA form, the CDR3 reads TGTGCCACCAGCAGAGATCTAAATCAGCCCCAGCATTTT. As protein: CATSRDLNQPQHF. Drawing the rest from reference TRBV15 and TRBJ1-5, the complete variable domain is DAMVIQNPRYQVTQFGKPVTLSCSQTLNHNVMYWYQQKSSQAPKLLFHYYDKDFNNEADTPDNFQSRRPNTSFCFLDIRSPGLGDTAMYLCATSRDLNQPQHFGDGTRLSIL.

In this sample, this clone turned up once. This CDR3 reads CASSDYNTGELFF. DNA of the CDR3: TGCGCCAGCAGTGATTACAACACCGGGGAGCTGTTTTTT. The chain joins TRBV10-1 to TRBJ2-2; D unclear. There are 13 residues in the CDR3. Germline loops: CDR1 WNHNN, CDR2 SYGVQD (reference sequence). Trimming shortened V by 3 bases and J by 2 bases, and 4 bases separated the two germline ends.

This clone has a handful of counts. The chain joins TRBV11-2 to TRBJ2-7; D is ambiguous. This CDR3 is built from 15 residues. Trimming shortened V by 2 bases and J by 3 bases, and 14 bases separated the two germline ends. CDR1 is SGHAT, CDR2 FQNNGV, per germline. The DNA of the CDR3 is TGTGCCAGCAGCTTATTCCCATCACCGATCTACGAGCAGTACTTC. It encodes CASSLFPSPIYEQYF.

The chain uses TRBV19 and TRBJ2-1, with a tentative D call TRBD1 (7 bases). V lost 5 bases and J lost 10, with 24 bases in between. The germline V gene encodes CDR1 LNHDA and CDR2 SQIVND (reference sequence). This CDR3 is 16 amino acids long. CDR3: CASSAGQKGAVGEQFF. As DNA, the CDR3 is TGTGCCAGTAGTGCGGGACAGAAGGGAGCTGTTGGAGAGCAGTTCTTC. The full variable domain, with the rest looked up from reference TRBV19 and TRBJ2-1, is DGGITQSPKYLFRKEGQNVTLSCEQNLNHDAMYWYRQDPGQGLRLIYYSQIVNDFQKGDIAEGYSVSREKKESFPLTVTSAQKNPTAFYLCASSAGQKGAVGEQFFGPGTRLTVL.

For the CDR3, the DNA is TGTGCCAGCGGCCGGGACAGGGGTGACTACGAGCAGTACTTC. Translated: CASGRDRGDYEQYF. The gene calls are TRBV6-1 and TRBJ2-7; the match to TRBD1 covers 10 bases. The V gene end was trimmed by 8 bases and the J gene end by 3 bases; junction bases not matched to a gene: 7. The CDR3 runs 14 residues. Germline V gene sequence: CDR1 MNHNS, CDR2 SASEGT.

The chain uses TRBV7-2 and TRBJ1-1; D is undetermined. Germline V CDR1 and CDR2: SGHTA, FQGNSA. With 1 base removed from V and 1 base from J, the gap between germline ends came to 4 bases. This CDR3 is 13 amino acids long. The CDR3 is CASSLVGNTEAFF. CDR3 DNA sequence: TGTGCCAGCAGCTTAGTGGGGAACACTGAAGCTTTCTTT.

V is TRBV11-2 and J is TRBJ2-2; 7 bases are shared with TRBD2. The V gene's germline CDR1 is SGHAT and CDR2 FQNNGV. With V trimmed by 7 bases and J by 6 bases, 2 bases remained unmatched. The CDR3 is 12 amino acids. DNA of the CDR3: TGTGCCAGCACCGCGGGGGCCGGGGAGCTGTTTTTT. This translates into CASTAGAGELFF.

V and J are TRBV18 and TRBJ1-5; no definite D call. Looked up from germline, CDR1 is KGHSH and CDR2 is LQKENI. Trimming pared 3 bases from V and 5 bases from J, leaving 17 bases between. The CDR3 extends over 16 amino acids. The CDR3 sequence: CASSPTLAGNDQPQHF. The CDR3 nucleotides are TGTGCCAGCTCACCCACCCTCGCAGGTAATGATCAGCCCCAGCATTTT.